This T cell receptor (beta chain) originates from a study of cytomegalovirus exposure and HLA in healthy donors. Germline V gene lookup returns CDR1 SGDLS and CDR2 YYNGEE. The V gene lost 0 bases and the J gene lost 2 bases, with 11 bases spanning the gap. CDR3 length equals 15 residues. A multiplex PCR was run with 60 Vbeta primers and 13 Jbeta primers. TCRdb's table, derived via immunoSEQ multiplex PCR, lists solely in-frame clones and lacks some. Altogether 90,000 to 100,000 clones are present, approximately 77% being singletons, with the ten largest covering 7.5% to 9%. In its sample, this clone was seen a few times.

This TCR was sampled from a female donor in good health and CMV-seronegative. The chain carries TRBV9 and TRBJ2-5; no definite D call. What was sequenced was PBMCs. The chain's CDR3 is CASSVDGRPQETQYF. CDR3 nucleotide sequence: TGTGCCAGCAGCGTAGATGGCAGGCCTCAAGAGACCCAGTACTTC.